This T cell receptor (beta chain) was recovered during a study of T-cell memory formation after mild COVID-19. Study-level results: Certain responding clones were present in pre-infection memory, suggesting participation of cross-reactive memory.

MiXCR, applied by TCRdb to the 5' RACE reads, yields one record per CDR3 protein. The sample contains a few hundred thousand distinct CDR3 sequences, around 20% of which appear only once. The CDR3 extends over 13 amino acids. The V gene lost 7 bases and the J gene lost 9 bases, with 16 bases spanning the gap. There are a few counts of this clonotype. Its matching antigen is unknown. This TCR came from an adult woman who had mild COVID-19 (a few samples of this study predate the infection). Cell type and time point are not known. The V call is TRBV12-3 or TRBV12-4, the J call TRBJ1-5, with D hard to call. The sequencing sample was made of PBMCs or a T cell subset sorted from them (not recorded which). The CDR3 region has the DNA TGTGCCAGCACCCTAGACATCCTCTTGCCCCAGCATTTT. Protein: CASTLDILLPQHF.